This T cell receptor (beta chain) derives from a study of cytomegalovirus exposure and HLA in healthy donors. General observations from the study: The study recorded about 150 TCR beta chains that were cytomegalovirus-associated. It has been reported that TCR beta sequences accurately predicted the HLA-A and HLA-B alleles of most subjects.

Donors had nominal health at sampling but likely had unrecorded immune exposures. With respect to this clone: What it binds is not known. Mismatch with germline at one junction end may stem from a read error. The same CDR3 also results from other DNA sequences found in this sample.

Use of 60 Vbeta and 13 Jbeta primers characterized the PCR. Study processing details: The authors later counted 70 million to 80 million unique TCR beta chains, 9.5 million to 13 million of them shared. Generated by immunoSEQ multiplex PCR, the TCRdb table keeps only in-frame clones and is missing some. V, J and clone size derive from that table, while D and trimming were established from the DNA sequence. The sample carries under 200,000 clones, roughly four fifths recorded once. The CDR3 totals 18 residues. Germline CDR1 is KGHSH and CDR2 is LQKENI. The sequenced sample was PBMCs. The chain carries TRBV18 and TRBJ2-6; 8 bases align to TRBD1. This TCR was recovered from a man aged 45-65 years in good health and CMV-seropositive. Here the CDR3 reads CASSPQRQGFSGANVLTF. DNA of the CDR3: TGTGCCAGCTCACCACAGAGACAGGGGTTCTCTGGGGCCAACGTTCTGACTTTC.